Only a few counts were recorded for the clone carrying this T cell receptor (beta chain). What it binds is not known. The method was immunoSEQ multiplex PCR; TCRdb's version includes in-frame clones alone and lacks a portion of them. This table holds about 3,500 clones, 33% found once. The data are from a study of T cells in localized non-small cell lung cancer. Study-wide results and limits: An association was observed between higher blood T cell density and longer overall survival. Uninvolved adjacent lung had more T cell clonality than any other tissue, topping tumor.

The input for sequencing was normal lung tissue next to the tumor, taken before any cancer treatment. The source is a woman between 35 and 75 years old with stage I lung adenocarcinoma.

In nucleotides, the CDR3 is TGTGCCAGCAGCTTAAAGGCCACCGCCGGGTCAGCCCAGCATTTT. Translation: CASSLKATAGSAQHF. This chain connects TRBV11-3 to TRBJ1-5; D is unclear. There are 15 residues in the CDR3. Trimming stripped 2 bases from V and 11 bases from J, with 19 bases between. In germline, CDR1 is SGHNT, CDR2 YENEEA.